This is a list of T cell receptor beta chains from one sample in a study of T cell responses to AZD1222 COVID-19 vaccine. The protocol was immunoSEQ multiplex PCR, while the TCRdb copy is restricted to in-frame clones and leaves out a portion. The table lists fewer than 150,000 clones, approximately 86% of them singletons. This sample comprised peripheral blood, obtained on day 0 of AZD1222 vaccination. The receptors shown here come from an adult in good health. The CDR3 runs from the conserved cysteine through the conserved F or W. The order of the fields is V gene, D gene, clone size, J gene, CDR3 DNA, CDR3 protein. The D gene is left open where the match is weak. Clone size is given for some rows only: seen once, a few or many times, or a class if the clone is expanded.

TRBV2	TRBD1	.	TRBJ1-2	TGTGCCACTGTTTTACAGGGGAGTAGCTATGGCTACACCTTC	CATVLQGSSYGYTF
TRBV3-1/TRBV3-2	.	once	TRBJ2-7	TGTGCCAGCAGCCAAGCTACGCGGAAGAGGTACGAGCAGTACTTC	CASSQATRKRYEQYF
TRBV9	.	.	TRBJ2-3	TGTGCCAGCAGCGTAGATCCGGGAGTTGGCACAGATACGCAGTATTTT	CASSVDPGVGTDTQYF
TRBV25-1	TRBD2	.	TRBJ2-1	TGTGCCAGCAGTCCCCTGGTCGGGGCCGGGGGGTCCTACAATGAGCAGTTCTTC	CASSPLVGAGGSYNEQFF
TRBV10-1	.	.	TRBJ2-7	TGCGCCAGCAGCACGGGGGCCTACGAGCAGTACTTC	CASSTGAYEQYF
TRBV7-9	TRBD2	.	TRBJ2-3	TGTGCCAGCAGCCCCGGGACTAGCGGGAGGGGCACAGATACGCAGTATTTT	CASSPGTSGRGTDTQYF
TRBV7-2	.	.	TRBJ1-5	TGTGCCAGCAGCTTAGACGCCCCACAGCCCCAGCATTTT	CASSLDAPQPQHF
TRBV9	.	.	TRBJ2-2	TGTGCCAGCAGTACCGGGCCCGAGGCGGCCGGGGAGCTGTTTTTT	CASSTGPEAAGELFF
TRBV27	TRBD1	.	TRBJ1-2	TGTGCCAGCAGTCAGGGGGTCCTCGACGGCTACACCTTC	CASSQGVLDGYTF
TRBV6-5	TRBD1	.	TRBJ2-2	TGTGCCAGCAGTTACGCGGGGACAGGGGCCGGGGAGCTGTTTTTT	CASSYAGTGAGELFF
TRBV25-1	.	.	TRBJ2-5	TGTGCCAGCAGTGAACACGGGGGCAGAGAGACCCAGTACTTC	CASSEHGGRETQYF
TRBV28	TRBD2	.	TRBJ2-3	TGTGCCAGCCACGCGGGGGGAGTGACAGATACGCAGTATTTT	CASHAGGVTDTQYF
TRBV6-6	.	.	TRBJ1-1	TGTGCCAGCAGTTACGGTCACAGGAACACTGAAGCTTTCTTT	CASSYGHRNTEAFF
TRBV30	.	.	TRBJ2-7	TGTGCCTGGAGTAGTCCCTACGAGCAGTACTTC	CAWSSPYEQYF
TRBV5-6	.	.	TRBJ1-3	TGTGCCAGCACCTCTGGAAACACCATATATTTT	CASTSGNTIYF
TRBV5-1	TRBD1	.	TRBJ1-6	TGCGCCAGCAGCCACGAAACGGGACAGGCCCAGTCACCCCTCCACTTT	CASSHETGQAQSPLHF
TRBV7-9	.	.	TRBJ1-2	TGTGCCAGCAGCCAGAACCAGCAGAGTGGCTACACCTTC	CASSQNQQSGYTF
TRBV7-9	.	.	TRBJ2-5	TGTGCCAGCAGCGCCGGGCAGTCAAAGGAGACCCAGTACTTC	CASSAGQSKETQYF
TRBV27	TRBD2	.	TRBJ2-7	TGTGCCCGCAGTTTACGGGGGGGGGCCCTAGCGGGGATCTCCTACGAGCAGTACTTC	CARSLRGGALAGISYEQYF